Listed below are T cell receptor beta chains from one sample, sequenced in a study of post-analysis software for immune sequencing data. TCRdb re-called the PCR reads through MiXCR, storing one row per CDR3 protein. The repertoire holds 350,000 to 450,000 distinct CDR3 sequences, with roughly 38% as singletons. Sequencing was performed on blood. The receptors originated from a girl aged 2-15 years with multiple sclerosis. The CDR3 runs from the conserved cysteine through the conserved F or W. A D gene is named only where the DNA matches it firmly. Rows may omit the clone size; those that give it use once, few, many or a size class.

d_gene: NA
len: 18
abundance: few
v_gene: TRBV6-1
j_gene: TRBJ2-6
CDR3aa: CASSTLLIGSSGANVLTF
CDR3nt: TGTGCCAGCAGTACCTTACTCATAGGGAGCTCTGGGGCCAACGTCCTGACTTTC

d_gene: NA
len: 12
abundance: few
v_gene: TRBV6-8
j_gene: TRBJ2-4
CDR3aa: CASSLTQGQGFF
CDR3nt: TGTGCCAGCAGTTTAACCCAAGGGCAGGGCTTCTTC

d_gene: NA
len: 17
abundance: NA
v_gene: TRBV6-5
j_gene: TRBJ1-4
CDR3aa: CASSYSIPQDKLEKLFF
CDR3nt: TGTGCCAGCAGTTACTCGATTCCCCAAGACAAGCTTGAAAAACTGTTTTTT

d_gene: NA
len: 15
abundance: NA
v_gene: TRBV6-2/TRBV6-3
j_gene: TRBJ2-1
CDR3aa: CASCPIIKAYNEQFF
CDR3nt: TGTGCCAGCTGCCCTATTATTAAGGCCTACAATGAGCAGTTCTTC

d_gene: TRBD1
len: 14
abundance: NA
v_gene: TRBV9
j_gene: TRBJ2-1
CDR3aa: CASSVVQGAGEQFF
CDR3nt: TGTGCCAGCAGCGTAGTCCAGGGGGCTGGTGAGCAGTTCTTC

d_gene: TRBD2
len: 12
abundance: few
v_gene: TRBV20-1
j_gene: TRBJ2-7
CDR3aa: CSALERDYEQYF
CDR3nt: TGCAGTGCTCTAGAGCGGGACTACGAGCAGTACTTC

d_gene: NA
len: 12
abundance: once
v_gene: TRBV4-2
j_gene: TRBJ2-3
CDR3aa: CAGHPSTDTQYF
CDR3nt: TGTGCCGGTCACCCTAGCACAGATACGCAGTATTTT

d_gene: NA
len: 16
abundance: NA
v_gene: TRBV28
j_gene: TRBJ2-7
CDR3aa: CASWSGGFERSYEQYF
CDR3nt: TGTGCCAGCTGGAGTGGTGGGTTCGAGCGTTCCTACGAGCAGTACTTC

d_gene: NA
len: 14
abundance: few
v_gene: TRBV7-9
j_gene: TRBJ2-1
CDR3aa: CASSPRVRDNEQFF
CDR3nt: TGTGCCAGCAGCCCCCGAGTAAGGGACAATGAGCAGTTCTTC

d_gene: NA
len: 17
abundance: NA
v_gene: TRBV10-3
j_gene: TRBJ2-7
CDR3aa: CAISEFGTAQRYNEQYF
CDR3nt: TGTGCCATCAGTGAGTTCGGGACGGCGCAGAGGTACAATGAGCAGTACTTC

d_gene: NA
len: 14
abundance: NA
v_gene: TRBV7-8
j_gene: TRBJ1-4
CDR3aa: CASSRGRTNEKLFF
CDR3nt: TGTGCCAGCAGCCGGGGGCGGACTAATGAAAAACTGTTTTTT

d_gene: TRBD2
len: 17
abundance: few
v_gene: TRBV28
j_gene: TRBJ2-3
CDR3aa: CASTTIWTSGPTDTQYF
CDR3nt: TGTGCCAGCACCACCATCTGGACTAGCGGACCCACAGATACGCAGTATTTT

d_gene: NA
len: 13
abundance: NA
v_gene: TRBV5-5
j_gene: TRBJ1-2
CDR3aa: CASSGQAPYGYTF
CDR3nt: TGTGCCAGCAGCGGGCAGGCGCCCTATGGCTACACCTTC

d_gene: NA
len: 14
abundance: NA
v_gene: TRBV5-5
j_gene: TRBJ1-1
CDR3aa: CASSGGLRVTEAFF
CDR3nt: TGTGCCAGCAGCGGAGGCCTCAGGGTCACTGAAGCTTTCTTT

d_gene: TRBD2
len: 17
abundance: NA
v_gene: TRBV7-2
j_gene: TRBJ2-3
CDR3aa: CASSLSGGSPRTDTQYF
CDR3nt: TGTGCCAGCAGTTTGAGCGGGGGCTCTCCTCGCACAGATACGCAGTATTTT

d_gene: NA
len: 16
abundance: few
v_gene: TRBV6-5
j_gene: TRBJ1-4
CDR3aa: CASSYSIPSTNEKLFF
CDR3nt: TGTGCCAGCAGTTACTCGATTCCGTCAACTAATGAAAAACTGTTTTTT

d_gene: TRBD1
len: 14
abundance: NA
v_gene: TRBV5-1
j_gene: TRBJ1-5
CDR3aa: CASSPSGGYQPQHF
CDR3nt: TGCGCCAGCAGCCCCTCAGGGGGCTATCAGCCCCAGCATTTT

d_gene: NA
len: 14
abundance: few
v_gene: TRBV9
j_gene: TRBJ2-5
CDR3aa: CASSVSPGRETQYF
CDR3nt: TGTGCCAGCAGCGTGTCTCCAGGCCGAGAGACCCAGTACTTC

d_gene: NA
len: 12
abundance: NA
v_gene: TRBV28
j_gene: TRBJ2-1
CDR3aa: CASRGSYNEQFF
CDR3nt: TGTGCCAGTAGAGGCTCCTACAATGAGCAGTTCTTC

d_gene: TRBD1
len: 16
abundance: few
v_gene: TRBV10-3
j_gene: TRBJ1-2
CDR3aa: CAIRSPGQASNYGYTF
CDR3nt: TGTGCCATCAGGAGCCCTGGACAGGCCTCTAACTATGGCTACACCTTC

d_gene: TRBD1
len: 15
abundance: NA
v_gene: TRBV6-5
j_gene: TRBJ1-5
CDR3aa: CVSSYDRGPNQPQHF
CDR3nt: TGTGTCAGCAGTTACGACAGGGGACCGAATCAGCCCCAGCATTTT

d_gene: NA
len: 13
abundance: few
v_gene: TRBV6-1
j_gene: TRBJ2-7
CDR3aa: CASSDSPSYEQYF
CDR3nt: TGTGCCAGCAGTGACAGTCCATCCTACGAGCAGTACTTC

d_gene: NA
len: 13
abundance: NA
v_gene: TRBV28
j_gene: TRBJ2-7
CDR3aa: CASKPIGSYEQYF
CDR3nt: TGTGCCAGCAAACCCATCGGGTCCTACGAGCAGTACTTC

d_gene: TRBD1
len: 15
abundance: few
v_gene: TRBV20-1
j_gene: TRBJ2-7
CDR3aa: CSAIVPGQGNYEQYF
CDR3nt: TGCAGTGCGATTGTCCCGGGACAGGGAAACTACGAGCAGTACTTC

d_gene: NA
len: 18
abundance: NA
v_gene: TRBV5-1
j_gene: TRBJ1-1
CDR3aa: CASSLAPRRVVSNTEAFF
CDR3nt: TGCGCCAGCAGCTTAGCCCCCCGGCGGGTGGTATCGAACACTGAAGCTTTCTTT

d_gene: TRBD2
len: 15
abundance: NA
v_gene: TRBV5-5
j_gene: TRBJ2-1
CDR3aa: CASSLYAGGYNEQFF
CDR3nt: TGTGCCAGCAGCTTGTACGCGGGGGGGTACAATGAGCAGTTCTTC

d_gene: NA
len: 12
abundance: few
v_gene: TRBV27
j_gene: TRBJ2-1
CDR3aa: CASSDVRNEQFF
CDR3nt: TGTGCCAGCAGTGATGTAAGAAATGAGCAGTTCTTC

d_gene: TRBD2
len: 14
abundance: NA
v_gene: TRBV29-1
j_gene: TRBJ2-3
CDR3aa: CSVILALSTDTQYF
CDR3nt: TGCAGCGTCATACTAGCGCTTAGCACAGATACGCAGTATTTT

d_gene: NA
len: 15
abundance: NA
v_gene: TRBV25-1
j_gene: TRBJ2-3
CDR3aa: CASSRGGLIGDTQYF
CDR3nt: TGTGCCAGCAGTAGGGGGGGGTTGATCGGGGATACGCAGTATTTT

d_gene: NA
len: 13
abundance: few
v_gene: TRBV9
j_gene: TRBJ1-1
CDR3aa: CASSVDGEGEAFF
CDR3nt: TGTGCCAGCAGCGTAGACGGAGAGGGAGAAGCTTTCTTT

d_gene: NA
len: 14
abundance: NA
v_gene: TRBV10-3
j_gene: TRBJ2-7
CDR3aa: CAISGKVATYEQYF
CDR3nt: TGTGCCATCAGTGGTAAAGTCGCCACCTACGAGCAGTACTTC

d_gene: NA
len: 15
abundance: NA
v_gene: TRBV2
j_gene: TRBJ1-2
CDR3aa: CASSTTGQGIYGYTF
CDR3nt: TGTGCCAGCAGTACTACCGGGCAGGGGATCTATGGCTACACCTTC

d_gene: NA
len: 14
abundance: NA
v_gene: TRBV12-3/TRBV12-4
j_gene: TRBJ1-4
CDR3aa: CASSRRETNEKLFF
CDR3nt: TGTGCCAGCAGCCGCAGGGAAACTAATGAAAAACTGTTTTTT

d_gene: TRBD1
len: 16
abundance: few
v_gene: TRBV7-8
j_gene: TRBJ2-3
CDR3aa: CASSLLGQGSTDTQYF
CDR3nt: TGTGCCAGCAGCTTACTGGGACAGGGAAGCACAGATACGCAGTATTTT

d_gene: NA
len: 12
abundance: few
v_gene: TRBV20-1
j_gene: TRBJ1-6
CDR3aa: CSAPRHNSPLHF
CDR3nt: TGCAGTGCTCCCCGACATAATTCACCCCTCCACTTT

d_gene: NA
len: 14
abundance: NA
v_gene: TRBV4-1
j_gene: TRBJ1-6
CDR3aa: CASRPRAGNSPLHF
CDR3nt: TGCGCCAGCAGACCGAGGGCCGGTAATTCACCCCTCCACTTT

d_gene: NA
len: 13
abundance: NA
v_gene: TRBV12-5
j_gene: TRBJ2-3
CDR3aa: CASASRGDGPQYF
CDR3nt: TGTGCTAGTGCCAGCAGAGGGGACGGTCCGCAGTATTTT

d_gene: NA
len: 14
abundance: NA
v_gene: TRBV28
j_gene: TRBJ2-3
CDR3aa: CASSCGQSTDTQYF
CDR3nt: TGTGCCAGCAGTTGCGGCCAAAGCACAGATACGCAGTATTTT

d_gene: NA
len: 16
abundance: NA
v_gene: TRBV7-2
j_gene: TRBJ2-1
CDR3aa: CASSLLGLGRENEQFF
CDR3nt: TGTGCCAGCAGCTTACTAGGGTTAGGAAGGGAGAATGAGCAGTTCTTC

d_gene: TRBD2
len: 16
abundance: few
v_gene: TRBV6-2/TRBV6-3
j_gene: TRBJ2-1
CDR3aa: CASSYLAGGWVNEQFF
CDR3nt: TGTGCCAGCAGCTATCTAGCGGGAGGATGGGTCAATGAGCAGTTCTTC

d_gene: NA
len: 17
abundance: few
v_gene: TRBV14
j_gene: TRBJ2-1
CDR3aa: CASSQPQDSSYYNEQFF
CDR3nt: TGTGCCAGCAGCCAACCGCAAGACAGTTCTTACTACAATGAGCAGTTCTTC

d_gene: TRBD2
len: 15
abundance: NA
v_gene: TRBV20-1
j_gene: TRBJ2-3
CDR3aa: CSARGFSGSPDTQYF
CDR3nt: TGCAGTGCTAGAGGATTTAGCGGGAGCCCAGATACGCAGTATTTT

d_gene: NA
len: 13
abundance: few
v_gene: TRBV12-3/TRBV12-4
j_gene: TRBJ1-1
CDR3aa: CASSLAGVAEAFF
CDR3nt: TGTGCCAGCAGTTTGGCGGGGGTCGCTGAAGCTTTCTTT